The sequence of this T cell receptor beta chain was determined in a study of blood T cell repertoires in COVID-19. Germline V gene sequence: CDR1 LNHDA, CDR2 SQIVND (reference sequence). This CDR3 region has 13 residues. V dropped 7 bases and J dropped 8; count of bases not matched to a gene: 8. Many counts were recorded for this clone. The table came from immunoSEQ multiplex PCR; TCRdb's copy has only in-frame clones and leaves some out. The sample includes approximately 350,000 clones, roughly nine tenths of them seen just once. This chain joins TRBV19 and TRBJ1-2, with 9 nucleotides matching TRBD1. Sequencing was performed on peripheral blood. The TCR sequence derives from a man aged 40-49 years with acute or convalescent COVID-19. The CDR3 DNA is TGTGCCAGTACCCCCGGGACAGGGACCGGCTACACCTTC. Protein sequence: CASTPGTGTGYTF. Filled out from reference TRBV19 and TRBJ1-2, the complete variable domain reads DGGITQSPKYLFRKEGQNVTLSCEQNLNHDAMYWYRQDPGQGLRLIYYSQIVNDFQKGDIAEGYSVSREKKESFPLTVTSAQKNPTAFYLCASTPGTGTGYTFGSGTRLTVV.